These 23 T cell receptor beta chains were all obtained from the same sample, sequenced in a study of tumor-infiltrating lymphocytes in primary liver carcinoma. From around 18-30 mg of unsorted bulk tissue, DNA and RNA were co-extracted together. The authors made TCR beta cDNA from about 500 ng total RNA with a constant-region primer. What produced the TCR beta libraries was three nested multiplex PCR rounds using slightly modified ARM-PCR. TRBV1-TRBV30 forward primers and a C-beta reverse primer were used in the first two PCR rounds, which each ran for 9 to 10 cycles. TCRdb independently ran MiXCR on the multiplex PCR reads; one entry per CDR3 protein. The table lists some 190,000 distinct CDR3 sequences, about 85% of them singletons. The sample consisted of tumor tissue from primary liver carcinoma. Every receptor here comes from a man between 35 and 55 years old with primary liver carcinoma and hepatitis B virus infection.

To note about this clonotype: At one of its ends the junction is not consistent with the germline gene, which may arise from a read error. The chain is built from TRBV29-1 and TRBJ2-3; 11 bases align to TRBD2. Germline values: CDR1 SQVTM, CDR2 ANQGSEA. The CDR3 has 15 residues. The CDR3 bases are TGCAGCGTCTCCGGGACTAGCGGTAGGGGAGATCCGCAGTATTTT. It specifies CSVSGTSGRGDPQYF.

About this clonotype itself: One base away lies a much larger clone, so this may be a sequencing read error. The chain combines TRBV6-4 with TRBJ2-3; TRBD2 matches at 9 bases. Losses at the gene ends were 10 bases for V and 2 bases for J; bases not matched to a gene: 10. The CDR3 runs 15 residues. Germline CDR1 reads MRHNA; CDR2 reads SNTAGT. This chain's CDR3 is CAISSGTSHTDTQYF. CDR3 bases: TGTGCCATCTCCTCCGGGACTAGCCACACAGATACGCAGTATTTT.

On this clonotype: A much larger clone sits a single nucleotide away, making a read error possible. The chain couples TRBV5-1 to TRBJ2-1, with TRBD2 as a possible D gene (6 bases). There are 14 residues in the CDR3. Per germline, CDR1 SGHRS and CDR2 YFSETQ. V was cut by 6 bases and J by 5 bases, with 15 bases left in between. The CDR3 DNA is TGCGCCAGCAACTCCTCCGGGACTCACAATGAGCAGTTCTTC. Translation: CASNSSGTHNEQFF.

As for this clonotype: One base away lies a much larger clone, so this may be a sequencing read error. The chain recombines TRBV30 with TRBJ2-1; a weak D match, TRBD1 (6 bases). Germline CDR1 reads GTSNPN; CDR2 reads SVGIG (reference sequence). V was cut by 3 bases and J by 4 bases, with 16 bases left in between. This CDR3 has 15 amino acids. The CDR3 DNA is TGTGCCTGGAGGCTAGGACAGCTGAAGTACAATGAGCAGTTCTTC. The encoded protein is CAWRLGQLKYNEQFF.

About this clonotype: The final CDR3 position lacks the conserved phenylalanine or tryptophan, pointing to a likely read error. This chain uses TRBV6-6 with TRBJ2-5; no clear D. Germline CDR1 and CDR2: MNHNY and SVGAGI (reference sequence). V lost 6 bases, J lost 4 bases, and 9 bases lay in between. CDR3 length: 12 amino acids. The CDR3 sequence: CASSLAAETQYY. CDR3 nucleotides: TGTGCCAGCAGCTTGGCGGCAGAGACCCAGTACTAC.

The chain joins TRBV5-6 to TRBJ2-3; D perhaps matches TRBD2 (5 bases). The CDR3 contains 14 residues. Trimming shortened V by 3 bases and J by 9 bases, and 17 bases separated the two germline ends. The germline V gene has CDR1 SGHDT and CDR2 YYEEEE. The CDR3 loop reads CASSSGPGMDTQYF. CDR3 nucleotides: TGTGCCAGCAGCTCCGGACCGGGGATGGACACGCAGTATTTT.

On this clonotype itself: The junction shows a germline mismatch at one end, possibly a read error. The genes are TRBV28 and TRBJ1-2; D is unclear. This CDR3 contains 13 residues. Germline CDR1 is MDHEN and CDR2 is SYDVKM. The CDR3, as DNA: TGTGCCAGCGGTTTGGTCATAGACTATGGCTACACCTTC. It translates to CASGLVIDYGYTF.

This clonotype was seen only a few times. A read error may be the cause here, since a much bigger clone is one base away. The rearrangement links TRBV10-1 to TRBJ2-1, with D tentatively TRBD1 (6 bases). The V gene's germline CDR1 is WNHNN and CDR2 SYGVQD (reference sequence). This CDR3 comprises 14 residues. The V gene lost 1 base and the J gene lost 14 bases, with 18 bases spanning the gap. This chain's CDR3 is CASSEFSRGGEEFF. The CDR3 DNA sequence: TGCGCCAGCAGTGAGTTTTCGCGAGGGGGAGAGGAGTTCTTC.

The CDR3 spells CASSTGETIEAFF. In nucleotides, the CDR3 is TGTGCCAGCAGCACTGGGGAGACTATTGAAGCTTTCTTT. This chain uses TRBV6-6 with TRBJ1-1; D is undetermined. Germline assignment: CDR1 MNHNY and CDR2 SVGAGI (reference sequence). The CDR3 is 13 amino acids. V was shortened by 6 bases and J by 7 bases, with 15 bases between the two germline ends.

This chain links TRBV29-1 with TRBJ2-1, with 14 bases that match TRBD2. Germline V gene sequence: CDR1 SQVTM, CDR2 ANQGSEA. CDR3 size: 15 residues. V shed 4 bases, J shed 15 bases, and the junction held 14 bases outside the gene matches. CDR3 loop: CSVGLAGGFYNLRFF. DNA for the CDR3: TGCAGCGTTGGACTAGCGGGAGGGTTCTACAATCTGCGGTTCTTC.

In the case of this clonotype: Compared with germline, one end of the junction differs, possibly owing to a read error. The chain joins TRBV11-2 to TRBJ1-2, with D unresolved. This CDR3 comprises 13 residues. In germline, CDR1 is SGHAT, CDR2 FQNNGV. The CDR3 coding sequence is TGTGCCAGCAGCTTAGATGGAAAGTATGACTACATCTTC. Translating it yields CASSLDGKYDYIF.

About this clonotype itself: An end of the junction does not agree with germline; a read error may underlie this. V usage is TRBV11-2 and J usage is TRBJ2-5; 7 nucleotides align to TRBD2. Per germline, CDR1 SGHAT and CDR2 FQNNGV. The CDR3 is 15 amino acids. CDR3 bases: TGTGTCAGCTGCCCCGTCGGACTAGTTCCAGAGACCCAGTACTTC. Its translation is CVSCPVGLVPETQYF.

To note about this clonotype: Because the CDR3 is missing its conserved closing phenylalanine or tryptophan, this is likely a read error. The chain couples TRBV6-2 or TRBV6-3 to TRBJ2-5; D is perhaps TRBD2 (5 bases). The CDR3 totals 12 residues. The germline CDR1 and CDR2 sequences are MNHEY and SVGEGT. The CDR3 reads CTSRPGLETQYL. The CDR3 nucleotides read TGTACCAGCAGACCGGGATTAGAGACCCAGTACTTG.

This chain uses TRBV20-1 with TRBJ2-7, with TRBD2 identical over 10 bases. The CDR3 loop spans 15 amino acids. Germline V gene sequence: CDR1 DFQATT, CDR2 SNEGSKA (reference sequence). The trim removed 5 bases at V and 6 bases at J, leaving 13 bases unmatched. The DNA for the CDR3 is TGCAGTGCTGAAACCCTAGCGGGGGACTTGTGCGAGCAGTACTTC. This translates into CSAETLAGDLCEQYF.

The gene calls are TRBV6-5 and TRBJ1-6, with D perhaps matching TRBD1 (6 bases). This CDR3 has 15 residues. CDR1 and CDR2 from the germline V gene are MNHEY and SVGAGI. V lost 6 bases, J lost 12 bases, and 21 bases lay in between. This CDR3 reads CASRVDQGWYLPLHF. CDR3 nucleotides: TGTGCCAGCAGGGTTGATCAGGGGTGGTATTTACCCCTCCACTTT.

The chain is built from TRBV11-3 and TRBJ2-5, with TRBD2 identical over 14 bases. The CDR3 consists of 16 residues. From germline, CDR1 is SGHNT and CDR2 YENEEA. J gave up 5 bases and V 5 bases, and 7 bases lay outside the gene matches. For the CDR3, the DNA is TGTGCCAGCAGCAAAGGGACTAGCGGGAGCGGCGAGACCCAGTACTTC. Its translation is CASSKGTSGSGETQYF. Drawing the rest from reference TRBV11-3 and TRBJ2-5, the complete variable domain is EAGVVQSPRYKIIEKKQPVAFWCNPISGHNTLYWYLQNLGQGPELLIRYENEEAVDDSQLPKDRFSAERLKGVDSTLKIQPAELGDSAVYLCASSKGTSGSGETQYFGPGTRLLVL.

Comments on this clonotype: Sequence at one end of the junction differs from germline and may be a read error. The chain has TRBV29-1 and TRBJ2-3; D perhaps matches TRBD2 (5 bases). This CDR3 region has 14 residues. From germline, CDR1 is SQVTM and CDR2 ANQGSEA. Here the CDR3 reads CSVSPPSGEDTHYF. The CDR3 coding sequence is TGCAGCGTTTCACCCCCGTCCGGGGAAGATACGCATTATTTT.

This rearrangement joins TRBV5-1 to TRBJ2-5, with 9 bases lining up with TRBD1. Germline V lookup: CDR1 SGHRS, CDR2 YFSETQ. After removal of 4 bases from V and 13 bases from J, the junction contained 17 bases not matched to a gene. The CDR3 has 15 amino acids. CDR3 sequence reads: CASSQTGGEQESLYF. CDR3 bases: TGCGCCAGCAGCCAGACAGGGGGAGAACAAGAGAGCCTGTACTTC.

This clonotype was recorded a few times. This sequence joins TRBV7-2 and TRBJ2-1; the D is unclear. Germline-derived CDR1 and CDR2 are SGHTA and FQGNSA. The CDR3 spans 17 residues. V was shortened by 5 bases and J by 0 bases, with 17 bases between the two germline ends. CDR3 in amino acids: CASSPLPRASSYNEQFF. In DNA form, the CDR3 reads TGTGCCAGCAGCCCCCTGCCCCGGGCTAGCTCCTACAATGAGCAGTTCTTC. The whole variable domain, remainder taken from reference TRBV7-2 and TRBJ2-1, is GAGVSQSPSNKVTEKGKDVELRCDPISGHTALYWYRQSLGQGLEFLIYFQGNSAPDKSGLPSDRFSAERTGGSVSTLTIQRTQQEDSAVYLCASSPLPRASSYNEQFFGPGTRLTVL.

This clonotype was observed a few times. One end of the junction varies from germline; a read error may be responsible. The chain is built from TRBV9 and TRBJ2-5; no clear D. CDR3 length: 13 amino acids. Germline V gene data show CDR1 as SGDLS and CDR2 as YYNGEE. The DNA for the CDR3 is TGTGCCAGCAGCGCCGCACCGATAGAGACCCAGTGCTTC. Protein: CASSAAPIETQCF.

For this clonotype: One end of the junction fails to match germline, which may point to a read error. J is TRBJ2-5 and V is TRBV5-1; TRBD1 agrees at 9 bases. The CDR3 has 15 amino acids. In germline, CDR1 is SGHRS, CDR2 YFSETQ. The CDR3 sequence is CASSQTGGEKETQYF. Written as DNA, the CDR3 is TGTGCCAGCAGCCAGACAGGGGGAGAAAAAGAGACCCAGTACTTC.

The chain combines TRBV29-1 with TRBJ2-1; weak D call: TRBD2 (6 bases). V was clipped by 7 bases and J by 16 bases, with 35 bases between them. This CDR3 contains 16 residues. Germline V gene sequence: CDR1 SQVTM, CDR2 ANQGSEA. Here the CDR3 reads CSANLIAANSYNGHFF. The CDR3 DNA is TGCAGCGCTAATCTAATAGCGGCCAACTCCTACAATGGGCATTTCTTC.

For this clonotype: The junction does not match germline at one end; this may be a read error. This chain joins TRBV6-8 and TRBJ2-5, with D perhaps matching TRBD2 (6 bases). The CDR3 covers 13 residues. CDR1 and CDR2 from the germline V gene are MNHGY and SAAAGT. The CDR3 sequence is CTSRVVAEETQYF. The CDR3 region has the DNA TGCACCAGCAGGGTAGTAGCGGAAGAGACCCAGTACTTC.